The 16 T cell receptor beta chains presented below share a single source sample, sequenced in a study of blood T cell repertoires in COVID-19. This table comes from immunoSEQ multiplex PCR, and its TCRdb copy is limited to in-frame clones, with some not included. In the table there are about 99,000 clones, roughly 76% of which are singletons. The sample taken for sequencing was peripheral blood. These receptors were collected from a man of 80 years or more with COVID-19, enrolled during active disease.

Remarks on this clone: Other DNA sequences of this sample code for an identical CDR3. V gene TRBV6-5 combines with J gene TRBJ2-3, with 7 nucleotides matching TRBD1. This CDR3 is 16 amino acids long. Unmatched junction bases numbered 9, after V lost 2 bases and J lost 4 bases. The germline CDR1 and CDR2 sequences are MNHEY and SVGAGI. CDR3 DNA sequence: TGTGCCAGCAGTTACAGACAGGGTACGGCCGCAGATACGCAGTATTTT. It specifies CASSYRQGTAADTQYF.

This clone was seen a handful of times. The CDR3 sequence: CASSFGTLYNEQFF. The CDR3 nucleotides read TGTGCCAGCAGTTTCGGGACACTATACAATGAGCAGTTCTTC. This chain joins TRBV6-2 or TRBV6-3 and TRBJ2-1; maybe TRBD1 (6 bases). Germline CDR1 is MNHEY and CDR2 is SVGEGT. The CDR3 covers 14 residues. The germline V and J ends were trimmed by 4 bases and 4 bases, with 11 bases remaining between them.

This chain connects TRBV15 to TRBJ2-3; 14 bases are shared with TRBD2. The germline CDR1 and CDR2 sequences are LNHNV and YYDKDF (reference sequence). The CDR3 length is 17 residues. V was clipped by 3 bases and J by 3 bases; unmatched bases: 5. The DNA for the CDR3 is TGTGCCACCAGCAGGGGCCGACTAGCGGGAGGGACAGATACGCAGTATTTT. Translation: CATSRGRLAGGTDTQYF.

The chain employs TRBV18 and TRBJ2-2; D is perhaps TRBD2 (5 bases). The CDR3 has 18 residues. V shed 3 bases and J shed 2 bases, with 19 bases lying between them. Germline CDR1 reads KGHSH; CDR2 reads LQKENI. This CDR3 is CASSPAWNGIQNTGELFF. In nucleotides, the CDR3 is TGTGCCAGCTCACCGGCCTGGAACGGGATTCAAAACACCGGGGAGCTGTTTTTT.

In this sample, this clone turned up a few times. The chain combines TRBV6-5 with TRBJ1-5, with 10 nucleotides matching TRBD1. Losses at the gene ends were 6 bases for V and 5 bases for J; bases not matched to a gene: 7. The CDR3 consists of 15 residues. From germline, CDR1 is MNHEY and CDR2 SVGAGI. For the CDR3, the DNA is TGTGCCAGCAGCCACGGGACAGGGGACTATCAGCCCCAGCATTTT. Protein: CASSHGTGDYQPQHF.

The V call is TRBV27, the J call TRBJ1-1; 7 nucleotides line up with TRBD1. The length of the CDR3 is 14 residues. V gave up 2 bases and J gave up 4 bases; unmatched junction bases: 4. Per germline, CDR1 MNHEY and CDR2 SMNVEV (reference sequence). In DNA form, the CDR3 reads TGTGCCAGCAGTTTAAGGGGGCAAAGCACTGAAGCTTTCTTT. Amino acids: CASSLRGQSTEAFF.

The chain couples TRBV6-4 to TRBJ2-3, with 7 bases lining up with TRBD1. The CDR3 loop spans 13 amino acids. The junction had 4 bases not matched to a gene; V was cut back by 6 bases and J by 4 bases. CDR1 and CDR2 from the germline V gene are MRHNA and SNTAGT. In DNA form, the CDR3 reads TGTGCCAGCAGCCCCGACAGGGCAGATACGCAGTATTTT. This encodes CASSPDRADTQYF.

The chain couples TRBV7-9 to TRBJ1-1; D may be TRBD1 (5 bases). CDR1 is SEHNR, CDR2 FQNEAQ, per germline (reference sequence). CDR3 length: 15 amino acids. V was shortened by 1 base and J by 0 bases, with 9 bases between the two germline ends. The CDR3 DNA is TGTGCCAGCAGCTTAGGGGCAGGGCTGAACACTGAAGCTTTCTTT. It specifies CASSLGAGLNTEAFF.

The rearrangement uses TRBV28 and TRBJ1-2; D is uncertain. CDR3 length: 12 amino acids. Between the trimmed V and J ends, which lost 6 bases and 5 bases, there was a span of 10 bases. CDR1 is MDHEN and CDR2 is SYDVKM in the germline V gene. The CDR3 DNA follows: TGTGCCAGCAGGAGACAAAAATATGGCTACACCTTC. Translated: CASRRQKYGYTF.

The chain has TRBV19 and TRBJ1-4, with 9 positions matching TRBD1. Trimming cost V 4 bases and J 4 bases; bases outside gene matches: 4. Germline CDR1 is LNHDA and CDR2 is SQIVND (reference sequence). The length of the CDR3 is 15 residues. In DNA form, the CDR3 reads TGTGCCAGTAGTAGCACAGGGGGCAGTAATGAAAAACTGTTTTTT. This sequence encodes CASSSTGGSNEKLFF.

The chain uses TRBV19 and TRBJ1-4, with 11 nucleotides matching TRBD1. The CDR3 spans 12 residues. V shed 10 bases and J 6 bases; nucleotides not matched to a gene: 1. The germline gives CDR1 LNHDA, CDR2 SQIVND (reference sequence). The CDR3 sequence: CATGQGDEKLFF. CDR3 in DNA: TGTGCCACGGGACAGGGGGATGAAAAACTGTTTTTT.

The rearrangement links TRBV18 to TRBJ2-5; 10 nucleotides agree with TRBD2. The V segment lost 0 bases and the J segment 5 bases; nucleotides outside the gene matches: 15. The germline gives CDR1 KGHSH, CDR2 LQKENI. This CDR3 contains 19 residues. The CDR3 region has the DNA TGTGCCAGCTCACCACCGGGCTCCCTTGTAGCGGGGGGCACGGAGACCCAGTACTTC. Its translation is CASSPPGSLVAGGTETQYF.

The chain carries TRBV18 and TRBJ2-5, with TRBD1 identical over 9 bases. The germline V gene encodes CDR1 KGHSH and CDR2 LQKENI. The CDR3 is made up of 14 amino acids. Trimming at V came to 4 bases and at J to 4 bases, leaving 4 bases not matched to a gene. CDR3 in amino acids: CASSRNRGRETQYF. CDR3 sequence (DNA): TGTGCCAGCTCACGGAACAGGGGGCGAGAGACCCAGTACTTC.

This clone was recorded only once. One junction end does not reproduce the germline sequence, and a read error may be involved. J is TRBJ2-5 and V is TRBV7-7; 9 bases match TRBD2. From germline, CDR1 is SSHAT and CDR2 FNYEAQ (reference sequence). This CDR3 has 13 amino acids. CDR3 nucleotides: TGTGCTAGCAGCTCGGGACTAGCTGAGACCCAGTACTTC. Translating gives CASSSGLAETQYF.

The chain recombines TRBV24-1 with TRBJ2-3; TRBD1 is a possible D gene (7 bases). CDR1 and CDR2 from the germline V gene are KGHDR and SFDVKD. V was cut by 5 bases and J by 1 base, with 9 bases left in between. The CDR3 has 14 amino acids. The CDR3 DNA reads as TGTGCCACCAGTGGCGGGACAGGCACAGATACGCAGTATTTT. Translated: CATSGGTGTDTQYF.

Only one count was recorded for this clone. The V call is TRBV19, the J call TRBJ2-3; D unclear. The V and J ends lost 3 bases and 8 bases respectively, with 15 bases between them. The germline V gene has CDR1 LNHDA and CDR2 SQIVND (reference sequence). The CDR3 length is 14 residues. The CDR3 spells CASSMGRDIGTQYF. CDR3 coding DNA: TGTGCCAGTAGTATGGGTCGCGACATAGGTACGCAGTATTTT.